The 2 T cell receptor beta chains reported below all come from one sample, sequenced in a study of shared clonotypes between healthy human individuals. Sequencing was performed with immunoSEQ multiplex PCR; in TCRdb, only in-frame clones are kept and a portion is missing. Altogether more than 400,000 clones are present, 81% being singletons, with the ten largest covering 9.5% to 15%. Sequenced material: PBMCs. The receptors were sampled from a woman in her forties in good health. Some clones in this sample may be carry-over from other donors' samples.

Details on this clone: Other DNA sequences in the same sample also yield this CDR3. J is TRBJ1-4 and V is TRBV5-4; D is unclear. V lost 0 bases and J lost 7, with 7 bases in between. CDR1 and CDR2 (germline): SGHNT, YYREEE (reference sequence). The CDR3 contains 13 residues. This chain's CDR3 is CASSLAGGEKLFF. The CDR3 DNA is TGTGCCAGCAGCTTGGCCGGCGGTGAAAAACTGTTTTTT.

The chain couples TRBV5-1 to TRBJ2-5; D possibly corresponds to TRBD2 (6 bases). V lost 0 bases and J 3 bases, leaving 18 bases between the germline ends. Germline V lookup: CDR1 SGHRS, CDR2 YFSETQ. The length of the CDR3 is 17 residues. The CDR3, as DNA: TGCGCCAGCAGCTTGGAGGCCGGGACTGGACTTGAAGAGACCCAGTACTTC. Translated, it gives CASSLEAGTGLEETQYF.